The clone carrying this TCR beta chain was detected only a few times. Its antigen remains unidentified. This sample is drawn from a study of identical twins. Study results and caveats: Excess sharing by twins proved weaker in beta out-of-frame sequences. Twin-shared out-of-frame alpha sequences showed excess low generation probability. Monozygotic twin pairs showed more out-of-frame TCR alpha sharing than models estimated.

The ends lost 0 bases at V and 1 base at J; junction bases unmatched: 2. The germline CDR1 and CDR2 sequences are MNHEY and SVGEGT. This CDR3 spans 15 amino acids. MiXCR was run by TCRdb on the 5' RACE reads, yielding one entry per CDR3 protein. The table shows 650,000 to 800,000 distinct CDR3 sequences, with approximately 9% occurring only once. This same sample was also part of a study on yellow fever vaccine responses in identical twins.

The specimen was PBMCs. This clonotype was sampled from a woman in her late teens or twenties in good health. This chain connects TRBV6-2 or TRBV6-3 to TRBJ2-5; 7 nucleotides match TRBD2. In nucleotides, the CDR3 is TGTGCCAGCAGTTACTCGGCGGGAGTCCAAGAGACCCAGTACTTC. Translated, it gives CASSYSAGVQETQYF.